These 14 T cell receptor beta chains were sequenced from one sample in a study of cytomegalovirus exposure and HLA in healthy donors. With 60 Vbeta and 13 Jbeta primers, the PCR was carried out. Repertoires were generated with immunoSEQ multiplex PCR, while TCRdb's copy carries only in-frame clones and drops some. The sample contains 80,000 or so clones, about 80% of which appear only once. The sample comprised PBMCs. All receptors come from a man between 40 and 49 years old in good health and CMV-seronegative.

The chain's CDR3 is CASRDPEGPQHF. The CDR3, as DNA: TGTGCCAGCAGGGACCCCGAGGGGCCCCAGCATTTT. The rearrangement links TRBV6-6 to TRBJ1-5; no firm D call. Germline CDR1 reads MNHNY; CDR2 reads SVGAGI (reference sequence). V shed 6 bases and J shed 9 bases, with 12 bases lying between them. This CDR3 has 12 amino acids.

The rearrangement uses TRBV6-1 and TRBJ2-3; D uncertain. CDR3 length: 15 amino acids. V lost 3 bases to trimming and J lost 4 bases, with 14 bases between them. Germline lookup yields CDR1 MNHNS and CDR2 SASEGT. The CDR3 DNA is TGTGCCAGCAGTGACCCGGGTGACTCTTCAGATACGCAGTATTTT. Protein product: CASSDPGDSSDTQYF.

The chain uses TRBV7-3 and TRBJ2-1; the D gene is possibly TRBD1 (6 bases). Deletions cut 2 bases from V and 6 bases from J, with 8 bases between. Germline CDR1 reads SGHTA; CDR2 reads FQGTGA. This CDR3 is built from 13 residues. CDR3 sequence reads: CASSLQGGNEQFF. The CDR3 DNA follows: TGTGCCAGCAGCTTACAAGGGGGCAATGAGCAGTTCTTC.

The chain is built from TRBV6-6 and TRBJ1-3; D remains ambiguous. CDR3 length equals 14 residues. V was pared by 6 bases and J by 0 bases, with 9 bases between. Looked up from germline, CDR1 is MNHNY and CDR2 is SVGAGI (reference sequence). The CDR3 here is CASSLILSGNTIYF. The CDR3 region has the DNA TGTGCCAGCAGCCTTATACTCTCTGGAAACACCATATATTTT.

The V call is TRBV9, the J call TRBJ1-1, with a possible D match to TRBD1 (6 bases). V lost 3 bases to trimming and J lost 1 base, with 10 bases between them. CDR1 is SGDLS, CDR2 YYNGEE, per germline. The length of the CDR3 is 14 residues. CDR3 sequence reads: CASSGPDRNTEAFF. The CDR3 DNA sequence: TGTGCCAGCAGCGGTCCGGACAGGAACACTGAAGCTTTCTTT.

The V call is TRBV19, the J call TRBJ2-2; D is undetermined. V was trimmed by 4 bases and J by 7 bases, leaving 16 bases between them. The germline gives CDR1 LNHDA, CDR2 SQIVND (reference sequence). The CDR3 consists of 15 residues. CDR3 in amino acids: CASSNPGKLVGELFF. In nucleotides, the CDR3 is TGTGCCAGTAGTAATCCGGGTAAGCTCGTCGGGGAGCTGTTTTTT.

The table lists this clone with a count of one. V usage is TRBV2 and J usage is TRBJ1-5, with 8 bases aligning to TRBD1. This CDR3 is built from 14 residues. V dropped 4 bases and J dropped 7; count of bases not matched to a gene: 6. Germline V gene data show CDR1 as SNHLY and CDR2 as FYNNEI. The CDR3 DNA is TGTGCCAGCAGTGGACAGGGGAATCAACAGCCCCAGCATTTT. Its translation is CASSGQGNQQPQHF.

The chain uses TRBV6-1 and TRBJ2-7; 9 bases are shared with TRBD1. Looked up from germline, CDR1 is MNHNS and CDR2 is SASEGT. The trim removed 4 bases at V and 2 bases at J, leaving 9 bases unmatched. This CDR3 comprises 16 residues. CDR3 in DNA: TGTGCCAGCAGTGTGCCCCCCAACAGGGGGCCCTACGAGCAGTACTTC. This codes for CASSVPPNRGPYEQYF.

As DNA, the CDR3 is TGTGCCAGCAGCCGAAGGGGGGGGGATCAGCCCCAGCATTTT. Encoded protein: CASSRRGGDQPQHF. The chain joins TRBV5-6 to TRBJ1-5, with a tentative D call TRBD1 (6 bases). The CDR3 length is 14 residues. Per the germline V gene, CDR1 is SGHDT and CDR2 is YYEEEE. With 4 bases removed from V and 5 bases from J, the gap between germline ends came to 13 bases.

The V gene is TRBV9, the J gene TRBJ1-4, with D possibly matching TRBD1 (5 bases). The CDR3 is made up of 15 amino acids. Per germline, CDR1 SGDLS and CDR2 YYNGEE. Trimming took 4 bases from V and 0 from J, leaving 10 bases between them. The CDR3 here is CASSPRGATNEKLFF. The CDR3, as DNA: TGTGCCAGCAGCCCCCGGGGGGCAACTAATGAAAAACTGTTTTTT.

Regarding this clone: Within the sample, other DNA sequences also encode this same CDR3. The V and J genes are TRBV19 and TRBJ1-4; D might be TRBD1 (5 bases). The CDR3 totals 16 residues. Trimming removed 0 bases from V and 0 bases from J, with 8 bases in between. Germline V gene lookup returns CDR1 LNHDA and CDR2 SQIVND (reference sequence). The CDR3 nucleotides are TGTGCCAGTAGTATAGATCCCAGGGCAACTAATGAAAAACTGTTTTTT. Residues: CASSIDPRATNEKLFF.

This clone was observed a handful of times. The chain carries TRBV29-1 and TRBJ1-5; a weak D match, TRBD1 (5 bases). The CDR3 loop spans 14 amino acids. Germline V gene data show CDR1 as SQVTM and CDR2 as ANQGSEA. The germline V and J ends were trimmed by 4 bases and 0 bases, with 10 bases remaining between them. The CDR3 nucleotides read TGCAGCGTTGCTACAGGATCTAGCAATCAGCCCCAGCATTTT. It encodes CSVATGSSNQPQHF. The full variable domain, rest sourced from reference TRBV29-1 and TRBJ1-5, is SAVISQKPSRDICQRGTSLTIQCQVDSQVTMMFWYRQQPGQSLTLIATANQGSEATYESGFVIDKFPISRPNLTFSTLTVSNMSPEDSSIYLCSVATGSSNQPQHFGDGTRLSIL.

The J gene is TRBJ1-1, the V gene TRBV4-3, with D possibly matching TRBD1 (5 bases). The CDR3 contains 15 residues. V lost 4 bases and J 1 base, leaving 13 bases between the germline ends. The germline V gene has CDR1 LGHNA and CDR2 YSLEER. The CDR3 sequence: CASSLLGQTNTEAFF. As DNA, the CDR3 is TGCGCCAGCAGCCTCTTGGGGCAGACGAACACTGAAGCTTTCTTT.

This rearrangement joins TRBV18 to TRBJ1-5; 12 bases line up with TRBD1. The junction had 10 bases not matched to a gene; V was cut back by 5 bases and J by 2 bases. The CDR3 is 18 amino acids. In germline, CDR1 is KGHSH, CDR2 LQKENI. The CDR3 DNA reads TGTGCCAGCTCAGCCTCCGGGACAGGGGGCTCACGCAATCAGCCCCAGCATTTT. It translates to CASSASGTGGSRNQPQHF.